These T cell receptor beta chains were read from a single sample in a study of CD8+ T cells in alopecia areata. This table comes from immunoSEQ multiplex PCR, and its TCRdb copy is limited to in-frame clones, with some not included. The data show roughly 140,000 clones, 80% to 90% seen once. The sample here was CD8+ T cells sorted from blood, taken at week 4, from a patient treated with tofacitinib. Receptors originate from a human donor with alopecia areata. The CDR3 runs from the conserved cysteine through the conserved F or W.

17	TRBV7-9	TRBJ1-1	CASSLAQGAIRNTEAFF
13	TRBV7-6	TRBJ1-2	CASSLAANYGYTF
15	TRBV9	TRBJ2-7	CASSAASGGTYEQYF
15	TRBV7-8	TRBJ2-1	CASSSRGETGTEQFF
15	TRBV4-2	TRBJ2-7	CASSQDGVRGAEQYF
15	TRBV4-1	TRBJ2-5	CASSQDDGAGETQYF
15	TRBV29-1	TRBJ1-2	CSVEGPGTMNYGYTF
13	TRBV30	TRBJ2-7	CACDPGGDYEQYF
14	TRBV13	TRBJ1-1	CASTTGQMNTEAFF
16	TRBV4-1	TRBJ1-1	CASSQIPGTPGTEAFF
16	TRBV4-1	TRBJ2-3	CASSQAASGGADTQYF
16	TRBV7-2	TRBJ2-3	CASSARLAGGTDTQYF
20	TRBV10-3	TRBJ2-1	CAISVDLASGGRSSYNEQFF
13	TRBV7-9	TRBJ2-1	CASSPPSYNEQFF
15	TRBV6-5	TRBJ2-5	CASSKTQGLGETQYF
13	TRBV19	TRBJ1-1	CASSVGGNTEAFF
13	TRBV5-1	TRBJ2-3	CASSGQGTDTQYF
19	TRBV11-2	TRBJ1-6	CASSLDPTTASSYNSPLHF
13	TRBV5-6	TRBJ2-1	CASSPTRDDEQFF
13	TRBV7-9	TRBJ2-7	CASSPGETYEQYF
14	TRBV27	TRBJ2-7	CASSFMAGAYEQYF
17	TRBV10-3	TRBJ2-4	CAISEIGPGQGKNIQYF
14	TRBV14	TRBJ1-1	CASSRVPTGGDAFF
15	TRBV6-6	TRBJ2-5	CASSYGGHLQETQYF
13	TRBV7-9	TRBJ2-5	CASSLEPQETQYF